This T cell receptor (beta chain) was observed in a study of blood T cell repertoires in COVID-19. Study-level background: The origin of the acute and convalescent COVID-19 samples was the United States, Italy and Spain. From T cells, B-cell-depleted T cells, or PBMCs came the material, which was cDNA or gDNA.

Trimming took 5 bases from V and 4 from J; bases not matched to a gene: 5. CDR1 and CDR2 from the germline V gene are MDHEN and SYDVKM. The CDR3 is made up of 14 amino acids. In the source study's methods: Scientists estimated how many nucleated cells there were by amplifying reference gene primers. This table comes from immunoSEQ multiplex PCR, and its TCRdb copy is limited to in-frame clones, with some not included. V, J and clone size are those of that table, while D and trimming were read from the DNA. The profile covers fewer than 150,000 clones, with around 83% appearing a single time and 4.3% taken by the ten largest.

The V gene is TRBV28, the J gene TRBJ2-1, with 7 bases lining up with TRBD1. This clonotype originated in a human donor in a cohort sampled during active COVID-19. Sample: peripheral blood. This CDR3 reads CASSPGDRYNEQFF. The CDR3 DNA follows: TGTGCCAGCAGTCCCGGGGACAGATACAATGAGCAGTTCTTC.